The 3 T cell receptor beta chains given below trace back to one sample, sequenced in a study of shared clonotypes between healthy human individuals. CD8 cells classed as naive were CD45RO-negative and positively selected for CCR7, excluding terminally differentiated effector memory CD45RA+ cells. Profiled with immunoSEQ multiplex PCR; TCRdb holds only in-frame clones, not every one. This sample has approximately 2,000,000 clones, with approximately 92% found just once. Sequenced sample: naive CD8+ T cells from PBMCs. The receptors were gathered from a man aged 18 to 30 in good health. Some clones in this sample may be carry-over from other donors' samples.

In its sample, this clone was seen once. This chain links TRBV29-1 with TRBJ2-7, with 8 bases lining up with TRBD1. The CDR3 is made up of 13 amino acids. Germline trimming cut 8 bases from V and 1 base from J; bases unmatched to any gene: 7. Germline V gives CDR1 SQVTM, CDR2 ANQGSEA. CDR3 protein: CSIQQGASYEQYF. The CDR3 DNA reads as TGCAGCATACAGCAGGGGGCGTCCTACGAGCAGTACTTC.

The chain is built from TRBV6-1 and TRBJ1-1; D remains unclear. The germline gives CDR1 MNHNS, CDR2 SASEGT. Deletions cut 6 bases from V and 0 bases from J, with 14 bases between. The CDR3 spans 15 residues. The CDR3 loop is CASSNRGLLNTEAFF. CDR3 DNA: TGTGCCAGCAGCAATCGGGGATTGCTGAACACTGAAGCTTTCTTT.

The table lists this clone with a count of one. The chain joins TRBV28 to TRBJ1-5; D is unresolved. V lost 3 bases and J lost 2, with 14 bases in between. This CDR3 has 16 residues. Germline loops: CDR1 MDHEN, CDR2 SYDVKM. This CDR3 reads CASSFTGKDGNQPQHF. The CDR3, as DNA: TGTGCCAGCAGTTTTACCGGGAAGGACGGCAATCAGCCCCAGCATTTT.